This T cell receptor beta chain was recovered during a study of blood T cell repertoires in COVID-19. For the study at large: The United States, Italy and Spain provided the acute and convalescent COVID-19 samples. T cells, B-cell-depleted T cells, or PBMCs supplied cDNA or gDNA.

The method was immunoSEQ multiplex PCR; TCRdb's version includes in-frame clones alone and lacks a portion of them. The data show some 91,000 clones, around four fifths seen once. V shed 3 bases, J shed 5 bases, and the junction held 1 base outside the gene matches. CDR1 is SGHRS, CDR2 YFSETQ, per germline. The CDR3 runs to 13 residues. The chain uses TRBV5-1 and TRBJ1-1, with 10 positions matching TRBD1. The receptor was isolated from a human donor in a cohort sampled during active COVID-19. Sequencing input: peripheral blood. DNA of the CDR3: TGCGCCAGCAGCTGGGACAGGGGTACTGAAGCTTTCTTT. Amino acids: CASSWDRGTEAFF.